This entry lists 21 T cell receptor beta chains sequenced from one sample in a study of T cell changes during pregnancy in multiple sclerosis. The protocol was immunoSEQ multiplex PCR, while the TCRdb copy is restricted to in-frame clones and leaves out a portion. The sample yields about 46,000 clones, about nine tenths seen once. Specimen: CD8+ T cells from peripheral blood mononuclear cells, collected after pregnancy. All receptors derive from a female donor with multiple sclerosis, enrolled in a pregnancy study.

This chain uses TRBV4-1 with TRBJ1-2; 8 bases are a match to TRBD1. Germline V CDR1 and CDR2: MGHRA, YSYEKL. CDR3 length: 17 residues. With V trimmed by 3 bases and J by 1 base, 10 bases remained unmatched. The CDR3 DNA reads TGCGCCAGCAGCCACGATATAGGACAGGGCTTTAACTATGGCTACACCTTC. It codes for CASSHDIGQGFNYGYTF.

The V and J genes are TRBV4-1 and TRBJ2-4; D is unresolved. The germline gives CDR1 MGHRA, CDR2 YSYEKL. The CDR3 totals 16 residues. V gave up 0 bases and J gave up 9 bases, with 18 bases separating them. The CDR3 spells CASSQDVRPYSSIQYF. The DNA of the CDR3 is TGCGCCAGCAGCCAAGATGTCCGCCCATATTCGAGCATTCAGTACTTC.

The V gene is TRBV27, the J gene TRBJ2-7, with a weak D call TRBD1 (5 bases). Germline CDR1 is MNHEY and CDR2 is SMNVEV (reference sequence). The V and J ends lost 3 bases and 10 bases respectively, with 13 bases between them. CDR3 length: 12 amino acids. CDR3 DNA sequence: TGTGCCAGCAGTTTCCCGTGGGGCGAACAGTACTTC. It specifies CASSFPWGEQYF.

The CDR3 DNA sequence: TGTGCCAGCAGCTTGCCTCGGACAATCCGCAATGAGCAGTTCTTC. Amino acid sequence: CASSLPRTIRNEQFF. The chain couples TRBV5-6 to TRBJ2-1, with a weak D call TRBD1 (5 bases). Looked up from germline, CDR1 is SGHDT and CDR2 is YYEEEE. V gave up 1 base and J gave up 6 bases, with 14 bases separating them. The length of the CDR3 is 15 residues.

The chain recombines TRBV5-1 with TRBJ1-1; D is uncertain. The V and J ends lost 5 bases and 2 bases respectively, with 19 bases between them. CDR1 is SGHRS, CDR2 YFSETQ, per germline. This CDR3 has 16 amino acids. The CDR3 region has the DNA TGCGCCAGCAGGTTAGCCTGGGTGTGGCACAACACTGAAGCTTTCTTT. As protein: CASRLAWVWHNTEAFF. Together with reference TRBV5-1 and TRBJ1-1, the CDR3 gives the full variable domain: KAGVTQTPRYLIKTRGQQVTLSCSPISGHRSVSWYQQTPGQGLQFLFEYFSETQRNKGNFPGRFSGRQFSNSRSEMNVSTLELGDSALYLCASRLAWVWHNTEAFFGQGTRLTVV.

This clone appeared once. The chain is built from TRBV7-7 and TRBJ2-2; 11 nucleotides agree with TRBD2. Germline CDR1 and CDR2: SSHAT and FNYEAQ (reference sequence). The CDR3 has 18 amino acids. The V and J ends lost 1 base and 4 bases, in that order; junction bases with no gene match: 8. As DNA, the CDR3 is TGTGCCAGCAGCTTAGAGCCCCTGGGGACTAGCGGCACCGGGGAGCTGTTTTTT. This translates into CASSLEPLGTSGTGELFF.

The V and J genes are TRBV2 and TRBJ2-7, with unresolved D. The CDR3 covers 11 residues. Germline CDR1 is SNHLY and CDR2 is FYNNEI. Trimming removed 5 bases from V and 2 bases from J, with 4 bases in between. The CDR3 loop reads CASSNTYEQYF. The DNA of the CDR3 is TGTGCCAGCAGTAACACCTACGAGCAGTACTTC. Full variable domain (missing parts from reference TRBV2 and TRBJ2-7): EPEVTQTPSHQVTQMGQEVILRCVPISNHLYFYWYRQILGQKVEFLVSFYNNEISEKSEIFDDQFSVERPDGSNFTLKIRSTKLEDSAMYFCASSNTYEQYFGPGTRLTVT.

The V and J genes are TRBV18 and TRBJ1-1, with TRBD1 matching over 9 bases. Germline V gives CDR1 KGHSH, CDR2 LQKENI. V shed 3 bases, J shed 4 bases, and the junction held 9 bases outside the gene matches. The CDR3 loop spans 16 amino acids. CDR3 bases: TGTGCCAGCTCACCCGAGGACAGGGGCTCGAGCACTGAAGCTTTCTTT. Protein: CASSPEDRGSSTEAFF.

This chain joins TRBV5-5 and TRBJ2-1; a possible D gene is TRBD1 (5 bases). The CDR3 totals 17 residues. Trimming took 2 bases from V and 3 from J, leaving 18 bases between them. Germline CDR1 and CDR2: SGHKS and YYEKEE (reference sequence). The CDR3 sequence is CASSLTAGRAVYNEQFF. The CDR3 coding sequence is TGTGCCAGCAGCTTAACAGCAGGCAGGGCAGTCTACAATGAGCAGTTCTTC. Full variable domain (rest looked up from reference TRBV5-5 and TRBJ2-1): DAGVTQSPTHLIKTRGQQVTLRCSPISGHKSVSWYQQVLGQGPQFIFQYYEKEERGRGNFPDRFSARQFPNYSSELNVNALLLGDSALYLCASSLTAGRAVYNEQFFGPGTRLTVL.

The chain couples TRBV7-8 to TRBJ1-2; 9 nucleotides match TRBD1. The CDR3 extends over 15 amino acids. CDR1 and CDR2 from the germline V gene are SGHVS and FQNEAQ. After removal of 0 bases from V and 5 bases from J, the junction contained 4 bases not matched to a gene. In DNA form, the CDR3 reads TGTGCCAGCAGCTTAGCGCGGGGACAGGGTTATGGCTACACCTTC. It codes for CASSLARGQGYGYTF.

The rearrangement links TRBV15 to TRBJ1-4, with TRBD1 identical over 7 bases. CDR3 length: 17 amino acids. J gave up 12 bases and V 5 bases, and 21 bases lay outside the gene matches. Germline V gene lookup returns CDR1 LNHNV and CDR2 YYDKDF (reference sequence). The CDR3 bases are TGTGCCACCAGCTCACACACACCAGGGGGAAGGTATTCGGAACTGTTTTTT. This codes for CATSSHTPGGRYSELFF.

This rearrangement joins TRBV6-1 to TRBJ1-2, with 7 nucleotides matching TRBD1. The CDR3 has 15 amino acids. Trimming cost V 7 bases and J 4 bases; bases outside gene matches: 12. Germline CDR1 reads MNHNS; CDR2 reads SASEGT. CDR3 in amino acids: CASTLRDSHSYGYTF. CDR3 DNA: TGTGCCAGCACCCTCCGGGACAGTCACAGCTATGGCTACACCTTC.

CDR3 sequence: CASNKAGRGETQYF. The CDR3 DNA follows: TGTGCCAGTAACAAAGCGGGCAGGGGGGAGACCCAGTACTTC. The genes are TRBV19 and TRBJ2-5, with D possibly TRBD1 on 7 matching bases. Germline CDR1 is LNHDA and CDR2 is SQIVND (reference sequence). V dropped 7 bases and J dropped 5 bases, with 17 bases sitting between them. The CDR3 has 14 residues.

V gene TRBV19 combines with J gene TRBJ2-6; D perhaps matches TRBD2 (5 bases). Germline CDR1 and CDR2: LNHDA and SQIVND (reference sequence). This CDR3 is 16 amino acids long. V lost 6 bases and J 1 base, leaving 13 bases between the germline ends. CDR3 in DNA: TGTGCCAGTAGCCTTCCTGAGGGTTCTGGGGCCAACGTCCTGACTTTC. This gives the protein CASSLPEGSGANVLTF. Variable domain in full (rest from reference TRBV19 and TRBJ2-6): DGGITQSPKYLFRKEGQNVTLSCEQNLNHDAMYWYRQDPGQGLRLIYYSQIVNDFQKGDIAEGYSVSREKKESFPLTVTSAQKNPTAFYLCASSLPEGSGANVLTFGAGSRLTVL.

The CDR3 coding sequence is TGTGCCAGCAGCTTAGCGCCAGGGGGCGGATCCTACAATGAGCAGTTCTTC. Protein: CASSLAPGGGSYNEQFF. The rearrangement joins TRBV7-6 to TRBJ2-1, with 8 bases fitting TRBD1. V shed 0 bases and J 1 base; nucleotides not matched to a gene: 5. Germline CDR1 and CDR2: SGHVS and FNYEAQ. The CDR3 loop spans 17 amino acids.

This clone turned up a few times. The rearrangement links TRBV5-1 to TRBJ1-2, with no clear D. The germline CDR1 and CDR2 sequences are SGHRS and YFSETQ. The CDR3 extends over 15 amino acids. V shed 0 bases and J shed 4 bases, with 13 bases lying between them. For the CDR3, the DNA is TGCGCCAGCAGCTTGGACACGGGGAGTGGCTATGGCTACACCTTC. It is translated as CASSLDTGSGYGYTF.

The chain carries TRBV18 and TRBJ1-3; tentatively, D is TRBD1 (6 bases). Germline CDR1 reads KGHSH; CDR2 reads LQKENI. This CDR3 comprises 14 residues. Trimming removed 2 bases at V and 5 bases at J, with 10 bases between. The CDR3 reads CASSPWTDRNTIYF. The CDR3 DNA is TGTGCCAGCTCACCATGGACAGATAGAAACACCATATATTTT. Filled out from reference TRBV18 and TRBJ1-3, the complete variable domain reads NAGVMQNPRHLVRRRGQEARLRCSPMKGHSHVYWYRQLPEEGLKFMVYLQKENIIDESGMPKERFSAEFPKEGPSILRIQQVVRGDSAAYFCASSPWTDRNTIYFGEGSWLTVV.

The V gene is TRBV4-2, the J gene TRBJ2-1; D call uncertain. The CDR3 is 15 residues long. From germline, CDR1 is LGHNA and CDR2 YNFKEQ. V was clipped by 0 bases and J by 9 bases, with 15 bases between them. The CDR3 DNA reads TGTGCCAGCAGCCAAGATCGCATAGCTCTGGGTGAGCAGTTCTTC. This encodes CASSQDRIALGEQFF.

Within the sample, this clone is medium-sized. The chain combines TRBV11-2 with TRBJ2-1; perhaps TRBD2 as D (6 bases). This CDR3 has 19 amino acids. Germline V CDR1 and CDR2: SGHAT, FQNNGV. The V end lost 5 bases, the J end lost 2 bases, and 25 bases lay between the germline ends. CDR3 sequence reads: CASSQRHEGSGSTYNEQFF. In DNA, the CDR3 is TGTGCCAGCAGCCAGAGACACGAAGGCAGCGGGTCAACCTACAATGAGCAGTTCTTC.

The chain joins TRBV6-5 to TRBJ1-2; 12 positions match TRBD1. The CDR3 length is 14 residues. Trimming removed 6 bases from V and 7 bases from J; junction bases left unmatched: 6. Per the germline V gene, CDR1 is MNHEY and CDR2 is SVGAGI. CDR3 sequence (DNA): TGTGCCAGCAGCCCTGGGACAGGGGGCTTTGGCTACACCTTC. Translated: CASSPGTGGFGYTF.

The V and J genes are TRBV2 and TRBJ2-2; perhaps TRBD2 as D (5 bases). The length of the CDR3 is 13 residues. Germline values: CDR1 SNHLY, CDR2 FYNNEI. The germline V and J ends were trimmed by 7 bases and 0 bases, with 6 bases remaining between them. The CDR3 loop is CASKGANTGELFF. CDR3 nucleotide sequence: TGTGCCAGCAAGGGAGCGAACACCGGGGAGCTGTTTTTT.